This T cell receptor (beta chain) appears in the sequencing data of a study of CD8+ T cells in alopecia areata. This CDR3 has 16 residues. Trimming removed 3 bases from V and 6 bases from J; junction bases left unmatched: 12. RNA extraction was followed by reverse transcription into cDNA, which acted as the sequencing template. TCRdb's table, derived via immunoSEQ multiplex PCR, lists solely in-frame clones and lacks some. The top ten hold around 19% of the sample, which has about 130,000 clones, approximately 49% seen once. The chain joins TRBV23-1 to TRBJ2-3, with TRBD2 matching over 7 bases. TRBV23-1 belongs to the ORF category, with a function that is uncertain. The sequences come from CD8+ T cells sorted from blood, collected at week 0. This TCR derives from a human donor with alopecia areata. The CDR3 DNA follows: TGCGCCAGCAGTCAGGCTAGCGGTAGACCGGACGATACGCAGTATTTT. It yields the protein CASSQASGRPDDTQYF.